The 28 T cell receptor beta chains reported below all come from one sample, sequenced in a study of CD8 T cells in ankylosing spondylitis (TCRdb year 2017). Libraries were made using 5' RACE. Sequenced on an Illumina HiSeq 2500. TCRdb cleaned the public reads at Q25 with fastp, built clones with MiXCR and kept in-frame beta chains. A single entry per CDR3 protein holds the most common genes and DNA from its merged rows. This sample gives 200,000 to 300,000 distinct CDR3 sequences in total; 32% of them show up just once. The top ten clones comprise around 4% of the sample. Sequencing input: blood, either unsorted or a sorted T cell fraction (not recorded which). These receptors were obtained from a male donor with ankylosing spondylitis or in good health (not recorded which).

The chain combines TRBV20-1 with TRBJ2-3; D tentatively fits TRBD1 or TRBD2 (6 bases each). V lost 3 bases and J lost 0, with 13 bases in between. This CDR3 region has 15 residues. The germline gives CDR1 DFQATT, CDR2 SNEGSKA (reference sequence). In nucleotides, the CDR3 is TGCAGTGCTAGCTCGGGGGCCGGCAGCACAGATACGCAGTATTTT. Its protein is CSASSGAGSTDTQYF.

The chain couples TRBV11-2 to TRBJ2-3, with D possibly being TRBD1 (6 bases). The CDR3 extends over 17 amino acids. V lost 5 bases and J 2 bases, leaving 20 bases between the germline ends. The germline V gene has CDR1 SGHAT and CDR2 FQNNGV. The CDR3 nucleotides read TGTGCCAGCAGCCCAAGGGGCTCGAGGGGGAACACAGATACGCAGTATTTT. This sequence encodes CASSPRGSRGNTDTQYF.

This chain links TRBV20-1 with TRBJ2-3, with D perhaps TRBD1 (5 bases). V gave up 5 bases and J gave up 0 bases, with 12 bases separating them. Germline V gene lookup returns CDR1 DFQATT and CDR2 SNEGSKA (reference sequence). The length of the CDR3 is 14 residues. The CDR3: CSAPDRASTDTQYF. CDR3 in DNA: TGCAGTGCTCCAGACAGAGCTAGCACAGATACGCAGTATTTT.

This clonotype was observed a handful of times. This rearrangement joins TRBV4-2 to TRBJ2-3, with TRBD2 identical over 8 bases. Germline V gives CDR1 LGHNA, CDR2 YNFKEQ. This CDR3 is 17 amino acids long. J gave up 0 bases and V 0 bases, and 5 bases lay outside the gene matches. The CDR3 loop is CASSQDPGGYSTDTQYF. The CDR3 region has the DNA TGTGCCAGCAGCCAAGATCCGGGGGGGTATAGCACAGATACGCAGTATTTT.

This clonotype has more than one count but fewer than ten. The chain has TRBV20-1 and TRBJ2-7; 9 bases agree with TRBD1. The CDR3 extends over 14 amino acids. Unmatched junction bases numbered 4, after V lost 4 bases and J lost 0 bases. CDR1 and CDR2 (germline): DFQATT, SNEGSKA (reference sequence). CDR3 in amino acids: CSANPTGGSYEQYF. The CDR3 region has the DNA TGCAGTGCTAACCCGACAGGGGGCTCCTACGAGCAGTACTTC.

The J gene is TRBJ2-2, the V gene TRBV5-6; D is unresolved. Trimming pared 1 base from V and 0 bases from J, leaving 4 bases between. Germline V gene sequence: CDR1 SGHDT, CDR2 YYEEEE. This CDR3 region has 14 residues. The CDR3: CASSLLPNTGELFF. CDR3 DNA: TGTGCCAGCAGCTTGCTCCCGAACACCGGGGAGCTGTTTTTT.

The V and J genes are TRBV10-3 and TRBJ2-1; the D gene is possibly TRBD2 (7 bases). Trimming removed 1 base from V and 3 bases from J, with 13 bases in between. The CDR3 contains 16 residues. CDR1 is ENHRY, CDR2 SYGVKD, per germline. As DNA, the CDR3 is TGTGCCATCAGTGAGTGGGAGGGGACAAACTACAATGAGCAGTTCTTC. It translates to CAISEWEGTNYNEQFF.

V and J are TRBV5-1 and TRBJ2-2; TRBD2 might be the D (5 bases). The germline V gene encodes CDR1 SGHRS and CDR2 YFSETQ. The CDR3 sequence is 15 residues long. The V and J ends lost 3 bases and 0 bases respectively, with 9 bases between them. DNA of the CDR3: TGCGCCAGCAGCTGGGGTAGCGCGAACACCGGGGAGCTGTTTTTT. Translating gives CASSWGSANTGELFF.

The rearrangement links TRBV4-1 to TRBJ1-6, with D possibly TRBD1 on 5 matching bases. The ends were cut back, 3 bases at V and 4 bases at J, with 16 bases in the middle. In germline, CDR1 is MGHRA, CDR2 YSYEKL. This CDR3 contains 17 residues. In DNA form, the CDR3 reads TGCGCCAGCAGCCAGGGACCGCCGAGGGCTTATAATTCACCCCTCCACTTT. Protein product: CASSQGPPRAYNSPLHF.

This clonotype was observed a few times. The chain uses TRBV10-3 and TRBJ1-2, with 11 bases matching TRBD1. The CDR3 is 15 amino acids. V shed 5 bases, J shed 2 bases, and the junction held 4 bases outside the gene matches. Germline CDR1 is ENHRY and CDR2 is SYGVKD. CDR3 sequence: CAISTGTGGNYGYTF. The CDR3 DNA follows: TGTGCCATCAGTACCGGGACAGGGGGAAACTATGGCTACACCTTC.

V gene TRBV29-1 combines with J gene TRBJ2-3; the D gene is possibly TRBD1 (6 bases). Trimming took 1 base from V and 1 from J, leaving 12 bases between them. The CDR3 extends over 15 amino acids. CDR1 and CDR2 (germline): SQVTM, ANQGSEA. CDR3 in DNA: TGCAGCGTTGAAGTAGGGGGATTGGGCACAGATACGCAGTATTTT. As protein: CSVEVGGLGTDTQYF.

CDR3 sequence (DNA): TGTGCCAGCAGAACAGGGTTTGGAAACACCATATATTTT. Its protein product is CASRTGFGNTIYF. The chain recombines TRBV12-3 or TRBV12-4 with TRBJ1-3; D is perhaps TRBD1 (6 bases). The V gene lost 6 bases and the J gene lost 3 bases, with 9 bases spanning the gap. The CDR3 has 13 amino acids.

The chain recombines TRBV30 with TRBJ2-7; D not certain. The CDR3 consists of 11 residues. With 5 bases removed from V and 5 bases from J, the gap between germline ends came to 10 bases. CDR1 GTSNPN and CDR2 SVGIG come from the germline V gene (reference sequence). The CDR3 loop reads CAWGTADEQYF. The CDR3 DNA is TGTGCCTGGGGAACAGCCGACGAGCAGTACTTC.

The J gene is TRBJ2-7, the V gene TRBV9; possible D gene TRBD1, 7 bases. This CDR3 is built from 15 residues. The V end was cut by 0 bases, the J end by 2 bases, with 12 bases between. CDR1 is SGDLS and CDR2 is YYNGEE in the germline V gene. CDR3 protein: CASSVGSRGAYEQYF. CDR3 bases: TGTGCCAGCAGCGTAGGTAGCAGGGGGGCCTACGAGCAGTACTTC.

V is TRBV15 and J is TRBJ2-7; D gene unclear. The V gene lost 6 bases and the J gene lost 0 bases, with 6 bases spanning the gap. CDR1 is LNHNV and CDR2 is YYDKDF in the germline V gene (reference sequence). This CDR3 comprises 12 residues. The CDR3 region has the DNA TGTGCCACCAGTCAGGACTCCTACGAGCAGTACTTC. Protein product: CATSQDSYEQYF.

V usage is TRBV9 and J usage is TRBJ2-3; D remains unclear. Trimming left V 0 bases short and J 0 bases short, with 17 bases between. The CDR3 sequence is 18 residues long. Germline CDR1 and CDR2: SGDLS and YYNGEE. CDR3 nucleotides: TGTGCCAGCAGCGTAGATCCAACAGACCCCTCTAGCACAGATACGCAGTATTTT. It encodes CASSVDPTDPSSTDTQYF. Filled out from reference TRBV9 and TRBJ2-3, the complete variable domain reads DSGVTQTPKHLITATGQRVTLRCSPRSGDLSVYWYQQSLDQGLQFLIQYYNGEERAKGNILERFSAQQFPDLHSELNLSSLELGDSALYFCASSVDPTDPSSTDTQYFGPGTRLTVL.

This clonotype has only a few counts. The J gene is TRBJ2-3, the V gene TRBV29-1; 7 nucleotides line up with TRBD1. The CDR3 totals 13 residues. The junction had 5 bases not matched to a gene; V was cut back by 0 bases and J by 8 bases. Germline V gene sequence: CDR1 SQVTM, CDR2 ANQGSEA. CDR3 sequence reads: CSVEDLAGGTQYF. CDR3 bases: TGCAGCGTTGAAGATCTTGCAGGGGGTACGCAGTATTTT.

The chain uses TRBV10-3 and TRBJ2-2, with a weak D call TRBD2 (6 bases). Germline loops: CDR1 ENHRY, CDR2 SYGVKD. The CDR3 is made up of 17 amino acids. V lost 4 bases, J lost 1 base, and 16 bases lay in between. The CDR3 coding sequence is TGTGCCATCAGTGGGTCGGGAGCGGCGATGAACACCGGGGAGCTGTTTTTT. It yields the protein CAISGSGAAMNTGELFF.

The J gene is TRBJ1-2, the V gene TRBV7-2; 7 nucleotides align to TRBD1. V dropped 6 bases and J dropped 7; count of bases not matched to a gene: 14. CDR3 length: 15 residues. The germline CDR1 and CDR2 sequences are SGHTA and FQGNSA. CDR3 bases: TGTGCCAGCAGGCTCCAACAGGGGCCCACCTTTGGCTACACCTTC. This translates into CASRLQQGPTFGYTF.

This chain connects TRBV15 to TRBJ2-6; D gene ambiguous. CDR1 is LNHNV and CDR2 is YYDKDF in the germline V gene (reference sequence). The V end lost 0 bases, the J end lost 4 bases, and 10 bases lay between the germline ends. The CDR3 is made up of 16 amino acids. As DNA, the CDR3 is TGTGCCACCAGCAGAGACGGAGAGCGAGGGGCCAACGTCCTGACTTTC. As protein: CATSRDGERGANVLTF.

This clonotype was observed a few times. This chain joins TRBV28 and TRBJ1-1; D unresolved. There are 12 residues in the CDR3. Trimming took off 3 bases at V and 3 bases at J, with 5 bases between the two ends. The germline V gene has CDR1 MDHEN and CDR2 SYDVKM. Written as DNA, the CDR3 is TGTGCCAGCAGTTTGATCTACACTGAAGCTTTCTTT. As protein: CASSLIYTEAFF.

The rearrangement joins TRBV6-5 to TRBJ2-2, with 9 bases aligning to TRBD2. V shed 4 bases, J shed 4 bases, and the junction held 4 bases outside the gene matches. CDR1 and CDR2 (germline): MNHEY, SVGAGI. The CDR3 covers 15 residues. CDR3 nucleotide sequence: TGTGCCAGCAGTTGGTTAGCGGGGGCCACCGGGGAGCTGTTTTTT. It specifies CASSWLAGATGELFF.

This clonotype was seen at least ten times. The chain uses TRBV6-5 and TRBJ1-3; 8 positions match TRBD1. J gave up 4 bases and V 4 bases, and 12 bases lay outside the gene matches. The CDR3 sequence is 17 residues long. The V gene's germline CDR1 is MNHEY and CDR2 SVGAGI. The CDR3 here is CASSSTSRGLEGNTIYF. The CDR3 DNA reads as TGTGCCAGCAGTTCCACATCCAGGGGGCTTGAGGGAAACACCATATATTTT.

The chain links TRBV4-1 to TRBJ1-1, with D possibly matching TRBD1 (6 bases). Germline V gene data show CDR1 as MGHRA and CDR2 as YSYEKL. Deletions cut 0 bases from V and 11 bases from J, with 16 bases between. The CDR3 is 14 amino acids. CDR3 amino acids: CASSQDRGSIRAFF. The CDR3 nucleotides read TGCGCCAGCAGCCAAGACAGGGGCTCAATCAGGGCTTTCTTT.

The V call is TRBV9, the J call TRBJ2-6; no firm D call. Between the trimmed V and J ends, which lost 3 bases and 0 bases, there was a span of 10 bases. Per the germline V gene, CDR1 is SGDLS and CDR2 is YYNGEE. The CDR3 sequence is 16 residues long. For the CDR3, the DNA is TGTGCCAGCAGCGCCTCCTCAGCCTCTGGGGCCAACGTCCTGACTTTC. It codes for CASSASSASGANVLTF.

The V gene is TRBV29-1, the J gene TRBJ2-3, with TRBD2 matching 10 bases. This CDR3 spans 17 amino acids. J gave up 5 bases and V 3 bases, and 14 bases lay outside the gene matches. CDR1 SQVTM and CDR2 ANQGSEA come from the germline V gene. The CDR3, as DNA: TGCAGCGTTGAGGGAGGGGAAGCTAGCGGGGGCCTAGATACGCAGTATTTT. Encoded protein: CSVEGGEASGGLDTQYF.

This clonotype has more than one count but fewer than ten. The V and J genes are TRBV15 and TRBJ2-1; TRBD1 matches at 7 bases. Germline CDR1 LNHNV, CDR2 YYDKDF (reference sequence). The CDR3 sequence is 14 residues long. V gave up 2 bases and J gave up 6 bases; unmatched junction bases: 4. The CDR3: CATSRHEGANEQFF. The CDR3 DNA is TGTGCCACCAGCAGACATGAGGGGGCCAATGAGCAGTTCTTC.

V usage is TRBV20-1 and J usage is TRBJ1-2; 10 positions match TRBD1. The CDR3 covers 15 residues. The V and J ends lost 1 base and 6 bases, in that order; junction bases with no gene match: 8. Looked up from germline, CDR1 is DFQATT and CDR2 is SNEGSKA (reference sequence). The DNA for the CDR3 is TGCAGTGCTAGAGGGGGGCGGGACAGGGGTCATGGCTACACCTTC. Translating gives CSARGGRDRGHGYTF.